These 27 T cell receptor beta chains were sequenced from one sample in a study of T cell responses to AZD1222 COVID-19 vaccine. Data came from immunoSEQ multiplex PCR; TCRdb stores just in-frame clones and leaves some out. Altogether tens of thousands of clones are present, approximately 90% being singletons, with the ten largest covering around 4.9%. Here the sequenced sample was peripheral blood, taken on day 0 of AZD1222 vaccination. Receptor source: an adult in good health.

The chain combines TRBV13 with TRBJ1-1; D gene ambiguous. Germline CDR1 PRHDT, CDR2 FYEKMQ (reference sequence). Trimming removed 1 base at V and 1 base at J, with 16 bases between. The CDR3 has 17 residues. The chain's CDR3 is CASSLVGIPLTNTEAFF. CDR3 nucleotide sequence: TGTGCCAGCAGCTTAGTAGGGATCCCCCTGACGAACACTGAAGCTTTCTTT.

The chain couples TRBV19 to TRBJ1-5; the D gene is possibly TRBD1 (6 bases). The germline V and J ends were trimmed by 7 bases and 9 bases, with 19 bases remaining between them. The CDR3 totals 14 residues. In germline, CDR1 is LNHDA, CDR2 SQIVND (reference sequence). CDR3 sequence reads: CASTTGQLGGPQHF. DNA of the CDR3: TGTGCCAGTACAACCGGACAGCTGGGGGGGCCCCAGCATTTT.

V and J are TRBV27 and TRBJ2-7; D is tentatively TRBD1 or TRBD2 (5 bases each). V dropped 7 bases and J dropped 1 base, with 20 bases sitting between them. Germline V lookup: CDR1 MNHEY, CDR2 SMNVEV (reference sequence). This CDR3 contains 16 residues. The CDR3 loop is CASMRGFGAVSYEQYF. CDR3 DNA sequence: TGTGCCAGCATGAGGGGTTTCGGGGCAGTGTCCTACGAGCAGTACTTC.

The chain has TRBV18 and TRBJ1-6; D unresolved. The CDR3 sequence is 13 residues long. CDR1 is KGHSH and CDR2 is LQKENI in the germline V gene. V gave up 2 bases and J gave up 10 bases, with 9 bases separating them. The CDR3 coding sequence is TGTGCCAGCTCACCAGTTCCGGGGTCACCCCTCCACTTT. Translated: CASSPVPGSPLHF.

The V call is TRBV2, the J call TRBJ2-1; D unresolved. The V and J ends lost 6 bases and 6 bases respectively, with 3 bases between them. The CDR3 length is 10 residues. Germline CDR1 and CDR2: SNHLY and FYNNEI. CDR3 loop: CASRSNEQFF. As DNA, the CDR3 is TGTGCCAGCAGATCCAATGAGCAGTTCTTC.

The chain uses TRBV19 and TRBJ1-6; D gene uncertain. This CDR3 has 15 amino acids. Trimming removed 7 bases from V and 0 bases from J, with 10 bases in between. Germline CDR1 and CDR2: LNHDA and SQIVND (reference sequence). Here the CDR3 reads CASIDGDSYNSPLHF. CDR3 coding DNA: TGTGCCAGTATTGATGGAGACTCCTATAATTCACCCCTCCACTTT.

V is TRBV6-1 and J is TRBJ2-6; D possibly matches TRBD1 or TRBD2 (6 bases each). Per the germline V gene, CDR1 is MNHNS and CDR2 is SASEGT. The CDR3 extends over 18 amino acids. V lost 6 bases and J lost 0, with 18 bases in between. The CDR3 loop reads CASREQGLAHSGANVLTF. The CDR3 nucleotides read TGTGCCAGCAGGGAACAGGGACTGGCCCACTCTGGGGCCAACGTCCTGACTTTC.

The chain is built from TRBV5-1 and TRBJ2-7; D unclear. CDR1 is SGHRS and CDR2 is YFSETQ in the germline V gene. The CDR3 is 13 amino acids. Trimming removed 4 bases at V and 0 bases at J, with 8 bases between. The CDR3 is CASSDAISYEQYF. In DNA, the CDR3 is TGCGCCAGCAGCGATGCCATCTCCTACGAGCAGTACTTC.

This chain connects TRBV11-2 to TRBJ2-3; D might be TRBD1 or TRBD2, each matching 6 bases. Per the germline V gene, CDR1 is SGHAT and CDR2 is FQNNGV. This CDR3 is built from 17 residues. The ends were cut back, 3 bases at V and 1 base at J, with 17 bases in the middle. CDR3 nucleotide sequence: TGTGCCAGCAGCTTGTCCGGGGGCTGGCGGGGCACAGATACGCAGTATTTT. Protein sequence: CASSLSGGWRGTDTQYF.

The chain recombines TRBV5-5 with TRBJ2-3; D is ambiguous. V was clipped by 1 base and J by 6 bases, with 12 bases between them. Germline V gene lookup returns CDR1 SGHKS and CDR2 YYEKEE (reference sequence). There are 14 residues in the CDR3. The CDR3 loop is CASSLPSTSDTQYF. The CDR3 DNA sequence: TGTGCCAGCAGCTTGCCATCAACCAGCGATACGCAGTATTTT. The full variable domain, its missing parts supplied by reference TRBV5-5 and TRBJ2-3, is DAGVTQSPTHLIKTRGQQVTLRCSPISGHKSVSWYQQVLGQGPQFIFQYYEKEERGRGNFPDRFSARQFPNYSSELNVNALLLGDSALYLCASSLPSTSDTQYFGPGTRLTVL.

V and J are TRBV24-1 and TRBJ1-3; the D is unclear. CDR1 is KGHDR and CDR2 is SFDVKD in the germline V gene. The CDR3 has 12 amino acids. The V end lost 3 bases, the J end lost 3 bases, and 2 bases lay between the germline ends. The CDR3 region is CATSDDGNTIYF. CDR3 in DNA: TGTGCCACCAGTGATGATGGAAACACCATATATTTT.

The J gene is TRBJ1-3, the V gene TRBV10-3; TRBD1 matches 12 bases. J lost 3 bases, V lost 10 bases, and 7 bases had no gene match. There are 15 residues in the CDR3. Germline V gene lookup returns CDR1 ENHRY and CDR2 SYGVKD. In nucleotides, the CDR3 is TGTGCCAGCTACCGGGACAGGGGGCTTGGAAACACCATATATTTT. Protein sequence: CASYRDRGLGNTIYF.

The genes are TRBV15 and TRBJ1-5; maybe TRBD1 (5 bases). V was trimmed by 5 bases and J by 1 base, leaving 9 bases between them. From germline, CDR1 is LNHNV and CDR2 YYDKDF (reference sequence). The CDR3 is made up of 14 amino acids. The CDR3: CATSLDRSNQPQHF. Here the CDR3 DNA reads TGTGCCACCAGCCTCGACAGAAGCAATCAGCCCCAGCATTTT.

The rearrangement uses TRBV4-2 and TRBJ1-5, with 11 bases matching TRBD1. CDR3 length equals 17 residues. V shed 3 bases, J shed 3 bases, and the junction held 7 bases outside the gene matches. CDR1 and CDR2 from the germline V gene are LGHNA and YNFKEQ. This chain's CDR3 is CASSHGQGATDNQPQHF. The CDR3, as DNA: TGTGCCAGCAGCCATGGACAGGGGGCAACTGACAATCAGCCCCAGCATTTT.

J is TRBJ2-5 and V is TRBV2; 11 bases fit TRBD1. Germline CDR1 is SNHLY and CDR2 is FYNNEI. V gave up 2 bases and J gave up 4 bases; unmatched junction bases: 6. The CDR3 totals 16 residues. Written as DNA, the CDR3 is TGTGCCAGCAGTGAAAGGTCCGGGACAGGGGGAGAGACCCAGTACTTC. It translates to CASSERSGTGGETQYF.

V is TRBV5-1 and J is TRBJ2-2; 8 bases match TRBD2. V lost 4 bases and J lost 1; bases outside the gene matches: 6. Germline V gives CDR1 SGHRS, CDR2 YFSETQ. This CDR3 region has 16 residues. The CDR3 DNA reads TGCGCCAGCAGCGGTAGCGGGGAGCAGAACACCGGGGAGCTGTTTTTT. Translating it yields CASSGSGEQNTGELFF.

The J gene is TRBJ1-2, the V gene TRBV28; 7 bases line up with TRBD1. Per the germline V gene, CDR1 is MDHEN and CDR2 is SYDVKM. This CDR3 comprises 14 residues. The junction had 11 bases not matched to a gene; V was cut back by 6 bases and J by 7 bases. The CDR3 DNA reads as TGTGCCAGCAGCCCCAGGGGGACCGAGTTTGGCTACACCTTC. This translates into CASSPRGTEFGYTF.

In its sample, this clone was seen once. The V call is TRBV28, the J call TRBJ2-3; the D gene is possibly TRBD2 (6 bases). V lost 6 bases and J 3 bases, leaving 16 bases between the germline ends. The CDR3 runs to 15 residues. Germline V gene data show CDR1 as MDHEN and CDR2 as SYDVKM. The chain's CDR3 is CASSTIRGRTDTQYF. The CDR3 nucleotides are TGTGCCAGCAGCACCATACGGGGGAGGACAGATACGCAGTATTTT.

The table lists this clone with a count of one. The chain is built from TRBV19 and TRBJ1-4; D is uncertain. This CDR3 spans 12 amino acids. Looked up from germline, CDR1 is LNHDA and CDR2 is SQIVND (reference sequence). V shed 5 bases and J shed 7 bases, with 8 bases lying between them. CDR3 nucleotide sequence: TGTGCCAGTAGTCTCTACGGTGAAAAACTGTTTTTT. It codes for CASSLYGEKLFF.

CDR3 sequence: CASSFVRVNSPLHF. The CDR3 region has the DNA TGTGCCAGCAGCTTTGTACGGGTAAATTCACCCCTCCACTTT. The chain links TRBV7-2 to TRBJ1-6; no clear D gene. V lost 3 bases to trimming and J lost 7 bases, with 10 bases between them. Germline CDR1 is SGHTA and CDR2 is FQGNSA. CDR3 size: 14 residues.

The table lists this clone with a few counts. The V gene is TRBV6-1, the J gene TRBJ2-5; 7 bases fit TRBD1. Trimming took 2 bases from V and 4 from J; bases not matched to a gene: 4. The CDR3 runs to 14 residues. Looked up from germline, CDR1 is MNHNS and CDR2 is SASEGT. The CDR3 DNA is TGTGCCAGCAGTGAACTGAGGGGGCGAGAGACCCAGTACTTC. It is translated as CASSELRGRETQYF.

This chain connects TRBV10-1 to TRBJ2-7; D possibly corresponds to TRBD1 (5 bases). This CDR3 region has 14 residues. Germline V lookup: CDR1 WNHNN, CDR2 SYGVQD (reference sequence). Trimming shortened V by 0 bases and J by 0 bases, and 6 bases separated the two germline ends. The CDR3 loop reads CASSESGVSYEQYF. CDR3 coding DNA: TGCGCCAGCAGTGAGTCAGGGGTCTCCTACGAGCAGTACTTC.

A few counts support this clone. The V gene is TRBV20-1, the J gene TRBJ2-1, with D possibly being TRBD1 (6 bases). Germline assignment: CDR1 DFQATT and CDR2 SNEGSKA (reference sequence). The CDR3 has 13 residues. The V end was cut by 3 bases, the J end by 9 bases, with 15 bases between. CDR3 in amino acids: CSASYGRGGEQFF. The CDR3 DNA follows: TGCAGTGCTAGTTACGGCAGAGGGGGTGAGCAGTTCTTC.

CDR3 coding DNA: TGTGCCAGCAGCTTAGCTCGGGACAGAGCATACAATGAGCAGTTCTTC. Protein: CASSLARDRAYNEQFF. The rearrangement uses TRBV7-9 and TRBJ2-1; 7 positions agree with TRBD1. Germline assignment: CDR1 SEHNR and CDR2 FQNEAQ (reference sequence). There are 16 residues in the CDR3. The ends lost 0 bases at V and 4 bases at J; junction bases unmatched: 6.

The chain uses TRBV19 and TRBJ1-2; D ambiguous. V gave up 4 bases and J gave up 4 bases, with 22 bases separating them. Germline values: CDR1 LNHDA, CDR2 SQIVND (reference sequence). The CDR3 totals 17 residues. CDR3 DNA: TGTGCCAGTAGTACAAGGTCGTGGCAGTCCCACCCCTATGGCTACACCTTC. This codes for CASSTRSWQSHPYGYTF. The full variable domain, rest sourced from reference TRBV19 and TRBJ1-2, is DGGITQSPKYLFRKEGQNVTLSCEQNLNHDAMYWYRQDPGQGLRLIYYSQIVNDFQKGDIAEGYSVSREKKESFPLTVTSAQKNPTAFYLCASSTRSWQSHPYGYTFGSGTRLTVV.

This chain joins TRBV9 and TRBJ1-1; the D is unclear. Germline CDR1 reads SGDLS; CDR2 reads YYNGEE. The V end was cut by 0 bases, the J end by 1 base, with 7 bases between. CDR3 length: 14 amino acids. DNA for the CDR3: TGTGCCAGCAGCGTAGTGGCCAGGAACACTGAAGCTTTCTTT. Its protein product is CASSVVARNTEAFF.

The V gene is TRBV29-1, the J gene TRBJ2-1, with D possibly called TRBD1 or TRBD2 (5 bases each). With 4 bases removed from V and 4 bases from J, the gap between germline ends came to 14 bases. The length of the CDR3 is 14 residues. Germline V gene data show CDR1 as SQVTM and CDR2 as ANQGSEA. The CDR3 nucleotides read TGCAGCGTTGCGGGACCCCCAGGATACAATGAGCAGTTCTTC. Its translation is CSVAGPPGYNEQFF.